What follows are 30 T cell receptor beta chains derived from one specimen sequenced in a study of T-cell reconstitution after alpha-beta-depleted transplantation in children. Researchers prepared the TCRbeta library using unique molecular identifiers, the study reports. TCRdb fed the PCR reads into MiXCR, producing one record per CDR3 protein. The data contain approximately 520,000 distinct CDR3 sequences, over 9.5% of them singletons. Sequenced material: PBMCs, mostly from graft donor cells, taken 180 days after TCRalphabeta/CD19-depleted stem cell transplant. These receptors were collected from a female patient younger than 10 who had a stem cell transplant for aplastic anemia, so the T cells may come from the graft donor.

The V and J genes are TRBV30 and TRBJ2-3; 9 nucleotides agree with TRBD1. The V gene end was trimmed by 1 base and the J gene end by 10 bases; junction bases not matched to a gene: 6. Germline values: CDR1 GTSNPN, CDR2 SVGIG (reference sequence). CDR3 length: 13 residues. The CDR3 here is CAWSEVDRGPQYF. DNA of the CDR3: TGTGCCTGGAGTGAGGTGGACAGGGGTCCGCAGTATTTT.

Only a few counts were recorded for this clonotype. This chain's CDR3 is CASSLKASEAYEQYV. CDR3 in DNA: TGTGCCAGCAGCTTAAAGGCTAGCGAGGCCTACGAGCAGTACGTC. The chain carries TRBV7-2 and TRBJ2-7; maybe TRBD2 (6 bases). The germline V gene has CDR1 SGHTA and CDR2 FQGNSA. CDR3 length: 15 amino acids. V was clipped by 2 bases and J by 2 bases, with 13 bases between them.

This clonotype was recorded a few times. V gene TRBV28 combines with J gene TRBJ2-7, with D maybe TRBD1 (6 bases). Trimming pared 2 bases from V and 2 bases from J, leaving 13 bases between. Germline-derived CDR1 and CDR2 are MDHEN and SYDVKM. This CDR3 is 15 amino acids long. CDR3 loop: CASSLHRERTYEQYF. The CDR3 DNA reads as TGTGCCAGCAGTTTACACAGGGAGAGGACCTACGAGCAGTACTTC.

Only a few counts were recorded for this clonotype. The V gene is TRBV7-2, the J gene TRBJ1-1; the D is unclear. V was trimmed by 4 bases and J by 1 base, leaving 16 bases between them. CDR1 and CDR2 (germline): SGHTA, FQGNSA. The CDR3 is 16 residues long. DNA for the CDR3: TGTGCCAGCAGCTATGTCGTGACACCTCCGAACACTGAAGCTTTCTTT. This encodes CASSYVVTPPNTEAFF.

This clonotype has just a few counts. The rearrangement uses TRBV7-2 and TRBJ2-5, with TRBD2 matching over 9 bases. The germline V gene encodes CDR1 SGHTA and CDR2 FQGNSA. V was clipped by 7 bases and J by 5 bases; unmatched bases: 14. This CDR3 has 16 residues. This chain's CDR3 is CASTLGLAGAGETQYF. DNA for the CDR3: TGTGCCAGCACCCTTGGGTTAGCGGGAGCGGGTGAGACCCAGTACTTC.

There are a few counts of this clonotype. The chain recombines TRBV4-3 with TRBJ2-3; 7 positions agree with TRBD2. CDR3 length: 16 residues. With V trimmed by 4 bases and J by 1 base, 8 bases remained unmatched. In germline, CDR1 is LGHNA, CDR2 YSLEER. CDR3 residues: CASSPRGDYRTDTQYF. The CDR3 DNA sequence: TGCGCCAGCAGCCCTAGAGGGGACTATCGCACAGATACGCAGTATTTT.

The sample holds a few counts of this clonotype. DNA for the CDR3: TGTGCCAGCAGCGCAAGTCTAGCGGGAGTTTTGGATACGCAGTATTTT. It yields the protein CASSASLAGVLDTQYF. The chain joins TRBV9 to TRBJ2-3; 10 positions match TRBD2. After removal of 3 bases from V and 6 bases from J, the junction contained 10 bases not matched to a gene. This CDR3 comprises 16 residues. Germline V gene lookup returns CDR1 SGDLS and CDR2 YYNGEE.

This clonotype was counted many times. V and J are TRBV12-3 or TRBV12-4 and TRBJ2-7; TRBD1 aligns across 8 bases. The CDR3 length is 14 residues. V shed 4 bases and J 3 bases; nucleotides not matched to a gene: 5. CDR3: CASSYRGDFYEQYV. The CDR3 DNA follows: TGTGCCAGCAGTTACAGGGGGGACTTCTACGAGCAGTACGTC.

V usage is TRBV5-1 and J usage is TRBJ2-3; 14 bases agree with TRBD2. With 0 bases clipped from V and 8 bases from J, the junction kept 8 bases outside the gene matches. The CDR3 length is 17 residues. Germline CDR1 SGHRS, CDR2 YFSETQ. This CDR3 reads CASSLDGTSGSVLTQYF. The CDR3 DNA is TGCGCCAGCAGCTTGGATGGGACTAGCGGGAGTGTACTTACGCAGTATTTT. The full variable domain, its missing parts supplied by reference TRBV5-1 and TRBJ2-3, is KAGVTQTPRYLIKTRGQQVTLSCSPISGHRSVSWYQQTPGQGLQFLFEYFSETQRNKGNFPGRFSGRQFSNSRSEMNVSTLELGDSALYLCASSLDGTSGSVLTQYFGPGTRLTVL.

The rearrangement uses TRBV12-3 or TRBV12-4 and TRBJ2-6; D not certain. The CDR3 totals 13 residues. Trimming left V 8 bases short and J 2 bases short, with 7 bases between. The CDR3, as DNA: TGTGCCAGCCACAGTACTGGGGCCAACGTCCTGACTTTC. This codes for CASHSTGANVLTF.

This clonotype was picked up a small number of times. The chain recombines TRBV20-1 with TRBJ1-1, with TRBD1 identical over 9 bases. The CDR3 length is 13 residues. Trimming removed 5 bases from V and 1 base from J; junction bases left unmatched: 2. In germline, CDR1 is DFQATT, CDR2 SNEGSKA (reference sequence). Here the CDR3 DNA reads TGCAGTGCTTCGGACAGGGGGAACACTGAAGCTTTCTTT. It specifies CSASDRGNTEAFF.

Many counts were recorded for this clonotype. The V call is TRBV28, the J call TRBJ2-2; unclear D gene. Germline V gene data show CDR1 as MDHEN and CDR2 as SYDVKM. The CDR3 is made up of 13 amino acids. V gave up 8 bases and J gave up 0 bases, with 7 bases separating them. CDR3 residues: CASQAANTGELFF. Written as DNA, the CDR3 is TGTGCCAGCCAGGCGGCGAACACCGGGGAGCTGTTTTTT.

This clonotype was detected a few times. V gene TRBV4-2 combines with J gene TRBJ2-1; 10 bases match TRBD2. Germline-derived CDR1 and CDR2 are LGHNA and YNFKEQ. V was pared by 0 bases and J by 3 bases, with 2 bases of the junction left unmatched. CDR3 length: 16 amino acids. For the CDR3, the DNA is TGTGCCAGCAGCCAAGATACTAGCGGGAACTACAATGAGCAGTTCTTC. This gives the protein CASSQDTSGNYNEQFF.

V gene TRBV20-1 combines with J gene TRBJ2-2; 7 bases line up with TRBD1. Germline values: CDR1 DFQATT, CDR2 SNEGSKA (reference sequence). This CDR3 is 14 amino acids long. The trim removed 6 bases at V and 4 bases at J, leaving 8 bases unmatched. CDR3 coding DNA: TGCAGTGCCGATGATGACAGGGCCACCGGGGAGCTGTTTTTT. It specifies CSADDDRATGELFF.

The chain couples TRBV7-2 to TRBJ1-4, with D possibly being TRBD1 (5 bases). CDR1 and CDR2 (germline): SGHTA, FQGNSA. V was cut by 2 bases and J by 0 bases, with 10 bases left in between. The CDR3 has 16 residues. The chain's CDR3 is CASSLLGTSTNEKLFF. In DNA form, the CDR3 reads TGTGCCAGCAGCTTACTGGGGACCTCAACTAATGAAAAACTGTTTTTT.

J is TRBJ2-1 and V is TRBV6-1, with 13 bases that match TRBD2. CDR3 size: 15 residues. V lost 5 bases and J lost 10; bases outside the gene matches: 8. Per germline, CDR1 MNHNS and CDR2 SASEGT. The chain's CDR3 is CASSLGTSGIGEQFF. The CDR3 DNA is TGTGCCAGCAGTCTCGGGACTAGCGGGATAGGAGAGCAGTTCTTC.

V usage is TRBV7-8 and J usage is TRBJ1-4, with D unclear. V lost 1 base, J lost 5 bases, and 8 bases lay in between. Germline-derived CDR1 and CDR2 are SGHVS and FQNEAQ. This CDR3 spans 14 amino acids. The CDR3 loop is CASSLEGWNEKLFF. CDR3 nucleotides: TGTGCCAGCAGCTTAGAAGGTTGGAATGAAAAACTGTTTTTT. The entire variable domain, with the rest obtained from reference TRBV7-8 and TRBJ1-4, is as follows: GAGVSQSPRYKVAKRGQDVALRCDPISGHVSLFWYQQALGQGPEFLTYFQNEAQLDKSGLPSDRFFAERPEGSVSTLKIQRTQQEDSAVYLCASSLEGWNEKLFFGSGTQLSVL.

At least ten counts were recorded for this clonotype. This sequence joins TRBV7-3 and TRBJ2-2; D perhaps matches TRBD1 (6 bases). CDR3 length: 13 residues. CDR1 SGHTA and CDR2 FQGTGA come from the germline V gene. V was cut by 3 bases and J by 6 bases, with 8 bases left in between. The CDR3 loop reads CASSFPGAGELFF. DNA of the CDR3: TGTGCCAGCAGCTTCCCAGGGGCCGGGGAGCTGTTTTTT.

The V call is TRBV29-1, the J call TRBJ2-7, with 10 bases that match TRBD1. CDR1 and CDR2 (germline): SQVTM, ANQGSEA. Trimming took 6 bases from V and 2 from J; bases not matched to a gene: 10. The CDR3 is 15 residues long. The CDR3 sequence: CSVTYRDRGTYEQYF. CDR3 coding DNA: TGCAGCGTGACATACCGGGACAGGGGAACCTACGAGCAGTACTTC.

The table lists this clonotype with a few counts. The chain employs TRBV10-3 and TRBJ2-3, with 11 bases fitting TRBD1. Trimming at V came to 4 bases and at J to 0 bases, leaving 3 bases not matched to a gene. The CDR3 covers 16 residues. The germline CDR1 and CDR2 sequences are ENHRY and SYGVKD. CDR3 loop: CAISGGQGASTDTQYF. The CDR3 nucleotides are TGTGCCATCAGTGGAGGACAGGGGGCCAGCACAGATACGCAGTATTTT.

This clonotype was observed a handful of times. This chain joins TRBV20-1 and TRBJ2-7; D is possibly TRBD1 (5 bases). This CDR3 is built from 14 residues. V lost 3 bases and J lost 0, with 12 bases in between. CDR1 is DFQATT, CDR2 SNEGSKA, per germline (reference sequence). CDR3 in DNA: TGCAGTGCTAGTGGGCAGGGTTTCTCCTACGAGCAGTACTTC. Translated: CSASGQGFSYEQYF.

This clonotype was found a few times. J is TRBJ1-2 and V is TRBV5-5; D is unresolved. The CDR3 length is 12 residues. CDR1 SGHKS and CDR2 YYEKEE come from the germline V gene (reference sequence). Trimming removed 5 bases from V and 6 bases from J, with 11 bases in between. CDR3 region: CASRSKGHGYTF. In DNA, the CDR3 is TGTGCCAGCAGAAGTAAAGGCCATGGCTACACCTTC.

This clonotype was observed at least ten times. This chain joins TRBV27 and TRBJ2-3; no reliable D call. Germline assignment: CDR1 MNHEY and CDR2 SMNVEV (reference sequence). The V end was cut by 3 bases, the J end by 1 base, with 5 bases between. CDR3 size: 13 residues. In nucleotides, the CDR3 is TGTGCCAGCAGTTTCCAAGGCACAGATACGCAGTATTTT. It yields the protein CASSFQGTDTQYF.

A few counts support this clonotype. V is TRBV29-1 and J is TRBJ1-1; unclear D gene. Germline CDR1 and CDR2: SQVTM and ANQGSEA. The length of the CDR3 is 11 residues. V gave up 3 bases and J gave up 5 bases, with 7 bases separating them. DNA for the CDR3: TGCAGCGTTGATTTGGGGACTGAAGCTTTCTTT. As protein: CSVDLGTEAFF.

This clonotype has a count of ten or more. This chain connects TRBV4-1 to TRBJ2-5; 9 bases are shared with TRBD1. This CDR3 spans 16 amino acids. V lost 3 bases, J lost 5 bases, and 10 bases stayed unmatched. Germline CDR1 reads MGHRA; CDR2 reads YSYEKL. The CDR3 DNA reads as TGCGCCAGCAGCCACCCCGGGACAGGGATTGGGGAGACCCAGTACTTC. Encoded protein: CASSHPGTGIGETQYF.

This clonotype was observed at least ten times. V is TRBV12-3 or TRBV12-4 and J is TRBJ2-2, with 7 positions matching TRBD2. J lost 4 bases, V lost 3 bases, and 5 bases had no gene match. CDR3 length equals 15 residues. CDR3 protein: CASSFREAGTGELFF. The CDR3 coding sequence is TGTGCCAGCAGTTTCCGGGAGGCGGGCACCGGGGAGCTGTTTTTT.

This clonotype was seen a handful of times. This chain joins TRBV9 and TRBJ2-7; D is unclear. The CDR3 runs to 15 residues. Germline loops: CDR1 SGDLS, CDR2 YYNGEE. Deletions cut 0 bases from V and 0 bases from J, with 10 bases between. CDR3 residues: CASSVEHRPSYEQYF. The CDR3, as DNA: TGTGCCAGCAGCGTAGAACACCGTCCCTCCTACGAGCAGTACTTC.

The V and J genes are TRBV4-3 and TRBJ2-2; D remains ambiguous. Trimming took 0 bases from V and 6 from J, leaving 23 bases between them. Germline V gene lookup returns CDR1 LGHNA and CDR2 YSLEER. The CDR3 has 19 amino acids. The CDR3 region is CASSQEVAVGWGFSGELFF. The CDR3 nucleotides read TGCGCCAGCAGCCAAGAGGTCGCGGTGGGATGGGGTTTTTCCGGGGAGCTGTTTTTT.

The rearrangement joins TRBV7-9 to TRBJ2-5; TRBD2 might be the D (5 bases). Trimming cost V 4 bases and J 2 bases, with 11 bases left between them. Germline V gene data show CDR1 as SEHNR and CDR2 as FQNEAQ (reference sequence). The CDR3 contains 14 residues. CDR3 protein: CASSSLRVQETQYF. The CDR3 DNA follows: TGTGCCAGCAGCTCACTGAGGGTTCAAGAGACCCAGTACTTC.

A few counts support this clonotype. The V gene is TRBV29-1, the J gene TRBJ2-3; 8 bases line up with TRBD2. The CDR3 sequence is 14 residues long. The V segment lost 7 bases and the J segment 0 bases; nucleotides outside the gene matches: 6. Germline CDR1 is SQVTM and CDR2 is ANQGSEA. The CDR3 here is CSAWTSYSTDTQYF. CDR3 bases: TGCAGCGCCTGGACTAGCTATAGCACAGATACGCAGTATTTT.